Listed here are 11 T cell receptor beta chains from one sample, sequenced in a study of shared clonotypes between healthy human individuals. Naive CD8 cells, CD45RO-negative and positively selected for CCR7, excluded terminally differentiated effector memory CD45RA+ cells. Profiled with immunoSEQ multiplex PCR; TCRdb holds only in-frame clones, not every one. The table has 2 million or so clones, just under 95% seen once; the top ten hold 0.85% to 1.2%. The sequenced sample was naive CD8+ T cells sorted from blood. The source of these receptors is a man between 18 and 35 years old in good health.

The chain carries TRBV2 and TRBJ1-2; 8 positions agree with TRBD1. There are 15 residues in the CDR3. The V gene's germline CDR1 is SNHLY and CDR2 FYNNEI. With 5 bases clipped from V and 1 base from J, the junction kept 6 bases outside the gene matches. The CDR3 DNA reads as TGTGCCAGCAGTCGCCCAGGGGGCGTTAACTATGGCTACACCTTC. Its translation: CASSRPGGVNYGYTF.

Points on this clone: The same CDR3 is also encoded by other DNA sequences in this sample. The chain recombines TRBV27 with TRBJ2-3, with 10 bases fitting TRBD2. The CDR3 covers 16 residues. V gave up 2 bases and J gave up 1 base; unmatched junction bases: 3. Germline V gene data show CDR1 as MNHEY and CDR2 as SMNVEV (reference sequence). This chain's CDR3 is CASSLLAGAGTDTQYF. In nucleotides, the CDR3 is TGTGCCAGCAGTTTACTAGCGGGAGCGGGCACAGATACGCAGTATTTT.

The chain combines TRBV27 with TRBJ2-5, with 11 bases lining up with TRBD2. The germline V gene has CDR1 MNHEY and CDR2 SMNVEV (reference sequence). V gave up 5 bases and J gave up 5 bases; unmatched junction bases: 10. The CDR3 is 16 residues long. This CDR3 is CASSPVAGGQGETQYF. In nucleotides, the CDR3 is TGTGCCAGCAGTCCCGTAGCGGGGGGGCAGGGTGAGACCCAGTACTTC.

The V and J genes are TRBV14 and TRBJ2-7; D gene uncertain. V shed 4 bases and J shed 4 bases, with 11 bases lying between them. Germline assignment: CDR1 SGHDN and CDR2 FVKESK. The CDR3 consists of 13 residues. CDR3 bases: TGTGCCAGCAGCCTAGCAGGTTCTTACGAGCAGTACTTC. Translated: CASSLAGSYEQYF.

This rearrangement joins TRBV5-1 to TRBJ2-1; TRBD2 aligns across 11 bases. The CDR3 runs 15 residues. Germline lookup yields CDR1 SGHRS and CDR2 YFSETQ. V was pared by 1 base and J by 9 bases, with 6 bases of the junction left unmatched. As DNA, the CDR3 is TGCGCCAGCAGCTTGTATAGCGGGGGGGCCAGTGAGCAGTTCTTC. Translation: CASSLYSGGASEQFF.

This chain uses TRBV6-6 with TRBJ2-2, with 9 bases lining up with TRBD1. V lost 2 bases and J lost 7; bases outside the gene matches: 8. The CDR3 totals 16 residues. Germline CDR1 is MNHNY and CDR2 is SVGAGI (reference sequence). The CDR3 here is CASSYTGQGSHGELFF. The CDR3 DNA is TGTGCCAGCAGTTACACAGGACAGGGGTCGCACGGGGAGCTGTTTTTT.

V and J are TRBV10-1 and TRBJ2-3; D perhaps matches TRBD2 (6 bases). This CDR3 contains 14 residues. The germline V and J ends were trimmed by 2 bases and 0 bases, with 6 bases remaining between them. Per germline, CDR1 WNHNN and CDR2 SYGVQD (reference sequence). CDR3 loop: CASSEGTSTDTQYF. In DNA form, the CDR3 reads TGCGCCAGCAGTGAGGGGACTAGCACAGATACGCAGTATTTT.

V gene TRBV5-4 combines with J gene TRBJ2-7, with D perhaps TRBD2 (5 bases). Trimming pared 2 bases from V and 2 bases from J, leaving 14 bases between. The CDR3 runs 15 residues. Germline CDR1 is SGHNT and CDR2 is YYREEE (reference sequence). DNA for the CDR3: TGTGCCAGCAGCTTTCTCGGCGGGCCTCCCTACGAGCAGTACTTC. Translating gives CASSFLGGPPYEQYF. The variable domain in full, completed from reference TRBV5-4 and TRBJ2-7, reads ETGVTQSPTHLIKTRGQQVTLRCSSQSGHNTVSWYQQALGQGPQFIFQYYREEENGRGNFPPRFSGLQFPNYSSELNVNALELDDSALYLCASSFLGGPPYEQYFGPGTRLTVT.

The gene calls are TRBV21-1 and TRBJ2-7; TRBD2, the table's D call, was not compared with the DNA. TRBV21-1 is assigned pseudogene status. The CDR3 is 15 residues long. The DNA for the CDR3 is TGTGCCAGCAGAAATTATGGGCGGGGTAGCCACGAGCAGTACTTC. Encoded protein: CASRNYGRGSHEQYF.

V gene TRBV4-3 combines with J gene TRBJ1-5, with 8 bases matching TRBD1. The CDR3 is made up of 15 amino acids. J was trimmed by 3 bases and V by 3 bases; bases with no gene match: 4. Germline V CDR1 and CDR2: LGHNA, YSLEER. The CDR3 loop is CASSQWTGFNQPQHF. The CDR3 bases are TGCGCCAGCAGCCAGTGGACAGGGTTCAATCAGCCCCAGCATTTT.

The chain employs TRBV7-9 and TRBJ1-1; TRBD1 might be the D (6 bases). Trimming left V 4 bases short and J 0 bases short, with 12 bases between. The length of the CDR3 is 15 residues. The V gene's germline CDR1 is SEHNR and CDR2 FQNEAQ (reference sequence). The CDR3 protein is CASSSPGVMNTEAFF. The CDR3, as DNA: TGTGCCAGCAGCTCCCCAGGGGTCATGAACACTGAAGCTTTCTTT.